What follows describes a single T cell receptor beta chain. Its antigen is unidentified. These data originate in a study of shared clonotypes between healthy human individuals. Healthy HIV-negative adults with no recent acute infections or vaccinations were recruited as donors. Both subsets, CD45RA+ naive and CD45RA-negative memory, were split from the CD4+ cells. This table comes from immunoSEQ multiplex PCR, and its TCRdb copy is limited to in-frame clones, with some not included. This sample has approximately 500,000 clones, with almost 97% found just once. Study-level results: Compared with memory subsets, naive subsets generally had larger estimated richness. The study drew on few donors, limiting represented genetic and exposure-history diversity.

This CDR3 comprises 12 residues. From germline, CDR1 is MGHRA and CDR2 YSYEKL. The germline V and J ends were trimmed by 10 bases and 6 bases, with 13 bases remaining between them. The TCR originated in a woman in her thirties in good health. This chain connects TRBV4-1 to TRBJ2-1, with unresolved D. The sequencing input was naive CD4+ T cells sorted from blood. Subset specified: CD45RA+ positively selected. CDR3 bases: TGCGCCACCCGATTCGCTCGCAATGAGCAGTTCTTC. Translation: CATRFARNEQFF.